This is a list of T cell receptor beta chains from one sample in a study of beta chain features in type 1 diabetes. Assay used: immunoSEQ multiplex PCR; TCRdb lists only in-frame clones, some missing. The sample lists 130,000 to 150,000 clones, 6% to 7.5% occurring once. Material for sequencing was central memory CD4+ T cells from blood. The receptors were sampled from a woman aged 30 to 39 in good health. CDR3s include the opening cysteine and the closing phenylalanine or tryptophan. D genes are given only for firm matches. Size values are once, few and many counts, or a class for expanded clones, and some rows have none.

TRBV14	few	TRBJ2-1	.	CASSRASPSFNEQFF	TGTGCCAGCAGCCGGGCTTCCCCCTCTTTCAATGAGCAGTTCTTC
TRBV2	.	TRBJ2-1	.	CASSEGLRYNEQFF	TGTGCCAGCAGTGAAGGGCTGAGGTACAATGAGCAGTTCTTC
TRBV6-5	few	TRBJ2-1	.	CASSSGSHEQFF	TGTGCCAGCAGCTCTGGCTCCCATGAGCAGTTCTTC
TRBV13	.	TRBJ1-5	TRBD1	CASSLLPRTGGEPQHF	TGTGCCAGCAGCTTATTGCCCCGTACAGGGGGCGAGCCCCAGCATTTT
TRBV19	.	TRBJ2-7	TRBD1	CASSSGQRLRGQYF	TGTGCCAGTAGTTCGGGACAGAGACTACGAGGGCAGTACTTC
TRBV4-3	.	TRBJ1-3	.	CASSQDTPLSGNTIYF	TGCGCCAGCAGCCAAGATACTCCCCTCTCTGGAAACACCATATATTTT
TRBV7-8	few	TRBJ1-5	TRBD1	CATHNGDRADQPQHF	TGTGCCACCCATAATGGGGACAGGGCTGATCAGCCCCAGCATTTT
TRBV7-3	.	TRBJ2-1	TRBD2	CASSSLAGGGVEQFF	TGTGCCAGCAGCTCCCTAGCGGGAGGCGGTGTTGAGCAGTTCTTC
TRBV7-9	many	TRBJ1-1	.	CASSLQGNTEAFF	TGTGCCAGCAGCCTACAGGGGAACACTGAAGCTTTCTTT
TRBV4-3	.	TRBJ1-2	.	CASSQDYYDGTLGYTF	TGCGCCAGCAGCCAAGATTATTATGATGGGACTCTAGGCTACACCTTC
TRBV30	many	TRBJ2-2	.	CAWRHIGELFF	TGTGCCTGGCGACACATCGGGGAGCTGTTTTTT
TRBV7-3	.	TRBJ2-3	.	CASSLSFTDTQYF	TGTGCCAGCAGCCTTTCCTTCACAGATACGCAGTATTTT
TRBV7-9	.	TRBJ1-3	.	CASSLAQPGSGNTIYF	TGTGCCAGCAGCTTAGCGCAGCCGGGCTCTGGAAACACCATATATTTT
TRBV29-1	.	TRBJ2-1	TRBD2	CSAQGLAGGSYNEQFF	TGCAGCGCCCAGGGACTAGCGGGAGGTTCCTACAATGAGCAGTTCTTC
TRBV28	.	TRBJ2-7	TRBD1	CASRPEGQGAGGQYF	TGTGCCAGCAGACCTGAAGGACAGGGGGCTGGAGGGCAGTACTTC
TRBV5-1	.	TRBJ2-7	TRBD2	CASRSDPAGGTYEQYF	TGCGCCAGCAGATCCGACCCTGCGGGAGGGACCTACGAGCAGTACTTC
TRBV7-2	many	TRBJ2-7	TRBD2	CASSLASGRTYEQYF	TGTGCCAGCAGCTTAGCCAGCGGGAGGACTTACGAGCAGTACTTC
TRBV7-8	.	TRBJ2-2	.	CASSFGTNTGELFF	TGTGCCAGCAGCTTCGGGACAAACACCGGGGAGCTGTTTTTT
TRBV18	.	TRBJ1-1	TRBD1	CASSPATGGDTEAFF	TGTGCCAGCTCACCCGCGACAGGGGGGGACACTGAAGCTTTCTTT
TRBV7-2	.	TRBJ2-2	TRBD2	CASSERLAGGTGELFF	TGTGCCAGCAGCGAAAGACTAGCGGGAGGCACCGGGGAGCTGTTTTTT
TRBV29-1	few	TRBJ1-2	.	CSVVWRGANYGYTF	TGCAGCGTTGTCTGGCGGGGCGCGAACTATGGCTACACCTTC
TRBV7-8	.	TRBJ2-7	.	CASSSRAQSYEQYF	TGTGCCAGCAGCTCCCGAGCACAGTCCTACGAGCAGTACTTC
TRBV7-2	few	TRBJ1-2	TRBD1	CASSRTGNYGYTF	TGTGCCAGCAGTAGGACAGGGAACTATGGCTACACCTTC
TRBV14	.	TRBJ2-7	.	CASSRPGSNEQYF	TGTGCCAGCAGCCGCCCGGGGTCTAACGAGCAGTACTTC
TRBV7-2	few	TRBJ2-1	.	CASSFGVEQFF	TGTGCCAGCAGCTTTGGAGTTGAGCAGTTCTTC
TRBV6-4	.	TRBJ2-1	.	CASSDRWAPHDDEQFF	TGTGCCAGCAGTGACAGGTGGGCCCCTCACGACGATGAGCAGTTCTTC
TRBV15	few	TRBJ1-5	TRBD1	CATSTKTGVWGNQPQHF	TGTGCCACCAGCACGAAAACAGGGGTTTGGGGCAATCAGCCCCAGCATTTT
TRBV4-1	few	TRBJ1-4	.	CASSLRDFGEKLFF	TGCGCCAGCAGCCTACGGGACTTTGGGGAAAAACTGTTTTTT
TRBV7-2	many	TRBJ2-7	TRBD2	CASSQDGTSGASYEQYF	TGTGCCAGCAGCCAAGACGGGACTAGCGGAGCCTCCTACGAGCAGTACTTC
TRBV7-8	.	TRBJ1-1	.	CASSLSKNTEAFF	TGTGCCAGCAGCTTATCAAAGAACACTGAAGCTTTCTTT
TRBV6-1	.	TRBJ2-7	.	CASRLDLQGNEQYF	TGTGCCAGCAGGTTAGACCTACAGGGTAACGAGCAGTACTTC
TRBV5-5	few	TRBJ1-2	.	CASSLVGSANYGYTF	TGTGCCAGCAGCTTGGTCGGGTCCGCTAACTATGGCTACACCTTC
TRBV14	.	TRBJ2-5	TRBD2	CASSQSSGGEGWYQETQYF	TGTGCCAGCAGCCAATCAAGCGGGGGGGAAGGCTGGTACCAAGAGACCCAGTACTTC
TRBV5-6	few	TRBJ2-7	TRBD2	CASSLDGGVLSYEQYF	TGTGCCAGCAGCTTGGACGGGGGGGTTTTATCCTACGAGCAGTACTTC
TRBV5-4	few	TRBJ2-5	TRBD1	CASSPWDSQETQYF	TGTGCCAGCAGCCCGTGGGACAGCCAAGAGACCCAGTACTTC
TRBV6-6	.	TRBJ2-2	.	CASSPQSGELFF	TGTGCCAGCAGTCCGCAGTCCGGGGAGCTGTTTTTT
TRBV28	.	TRBJ2-7	.	CASSLGQDIYEQYF	TGTGCCAGCAGTCTGGGGCAAGACATTTACGAGCAGTACTTC
TRBV7-2	few	TRBJ2-1	TRBD2	CASSSRTSGSPYNEQFF	TGTGCCAGCAGCTCCCGGACTAGCGGGAGTCCCTACAATGAGCAGTTCTTC
TRBV21-1	few	TRBJ2-5	.	CASSTPDRDRGSPQYF	TGTGCCAGCAGCACCCCCGACCGGGACAGGGGGTCGCCCCAGTACTTC
TRBV7-9	.	TRBJ2-1	.	CASSLPAPRNEQFF	TGTGCCAGCAGCCTCCCCGCTCCTAGAAATGAGCAGTTCTTC
TRBV19	.	TRBJ1-1	.	CASSIRTGGTEAFF	TGTGCCAGTAGTATCCGGACGGGGGGCACTGAAGCTTTCTTT
TRBV18	few	TRBJ2-5	TRBD2	CASSPPTSGRAGGTQYF	TGTGCCAGCTCACCACCTACTAGCGGGAGGGCCGGCGGGACCCAGTACTTC
TRBV7-3	few	TRBJ2-2	.	CASSPGRVANTGELFF	TGTGCCAGCAGCCCTGGCAGGGTCGCGAACACCGGGGAGCTGTTTTTT
TRBV28	.	TRBJ2-1	TRBD2	CASSTSGRGSYNEQFF	TGTGCCAGCAGCACTAGCGGGAGGGGCTCCTACAATGAGCAGTTCTTC
TRBV6-5	few	TRBJ2-7	.	CASSGAGLREQYF	TGTGCCAGCAGCGGGGCGGGATTAAGGGAGCAGTACTTC
TRBV7-6	few	TRBJ2-1	.	CASSTPRSWRYEQFF	TGTGCCAGCAGTACCCCTAGATCCTGGCGATATGAGCAGTTCTTC
TRBV18	few	TRBJ2-5	.	CASSPVGVQETQYF	TGTGCCAGCTCACCAGTCGGGGTACAAGAGACCCAGTACTTC
TRBV2	.	TRBJ2-1	TRBD1	CASKQGQAVFLVF	TGTGCCAGCAAACAGGGACAGGCCGTATTTTTGGTCTTC